This T cell receptor (beta chain) was retrieved from a study of blood T cells in healthy people across ages. Overall study results and limits: Versus aged donors, long-lived donors had higher diversity and more naive CD4+ cells.

V was shortened by 9 bases and J by 3 bases, with 12 bases between the two germline ends. Per the germline V gene, CDR1 is LNHDA and CDR2 is SQIVND (reference sequence). There are 13 residues in the CDR3. Regarding this clonotype: No antigen is known for it.

The authors ran a second PCR of 7 to 11 cycles using a sample-barcoded 5' primer and a J-beta primer mix. There were at least 3 million CDR3-containing paired-end reads obtained from each sample. TCRdb reprocessed the 5' RACE reads with MiXCR, giving one entry per CDR3 protein. The data show approximately 1.5 million distinct CDR3 sequences, with approximately 32% seen just once and about 11% held by the top ten. Sequencing was done on a sample of blood. The source is a woman aged 30 to 39 in good health. The rearrangement uses TRBV19 and TRBJ2-1, with D possibly being TRBD2 (5 bases). The chain's CDR3 is CARRTGVYNEQFF. DNA of the CDR3: TGTGCCAGACGGACTGGGGTCTACAATGAGCAGTTCTTC.